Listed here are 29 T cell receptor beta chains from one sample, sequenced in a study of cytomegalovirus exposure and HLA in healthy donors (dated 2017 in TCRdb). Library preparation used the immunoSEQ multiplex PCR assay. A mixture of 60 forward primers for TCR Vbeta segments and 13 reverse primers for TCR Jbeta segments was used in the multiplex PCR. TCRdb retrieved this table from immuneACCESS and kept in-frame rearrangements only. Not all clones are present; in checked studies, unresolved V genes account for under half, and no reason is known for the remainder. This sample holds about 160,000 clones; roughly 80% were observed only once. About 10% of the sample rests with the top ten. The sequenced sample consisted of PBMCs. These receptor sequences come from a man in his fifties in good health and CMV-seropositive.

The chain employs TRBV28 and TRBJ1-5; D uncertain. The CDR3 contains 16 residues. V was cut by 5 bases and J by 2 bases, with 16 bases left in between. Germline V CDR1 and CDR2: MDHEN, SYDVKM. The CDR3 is CASSLYSPPGNQPQHF. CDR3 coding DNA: TGTGCCAGCAGTCTATACAGCCCCCCGGGCAATCAGCCCCAGCATTTT.

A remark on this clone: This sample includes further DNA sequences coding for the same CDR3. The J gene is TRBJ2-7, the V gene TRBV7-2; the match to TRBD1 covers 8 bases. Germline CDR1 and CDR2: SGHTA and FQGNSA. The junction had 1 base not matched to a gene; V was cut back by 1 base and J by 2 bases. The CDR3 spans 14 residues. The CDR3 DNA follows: TGTGCCAGCAGCTTAGGGACAGGGACCTACGAGCAGTACTTC. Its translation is CASSLGTGTYEQYF.

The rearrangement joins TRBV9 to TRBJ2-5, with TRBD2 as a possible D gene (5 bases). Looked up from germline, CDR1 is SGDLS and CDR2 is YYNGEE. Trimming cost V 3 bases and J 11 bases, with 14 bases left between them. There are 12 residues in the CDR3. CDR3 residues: CASSESAGEQYF. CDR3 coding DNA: TGTGCCAGCAGCGAGTCAGCCGGGGAGCAGTACTTC.

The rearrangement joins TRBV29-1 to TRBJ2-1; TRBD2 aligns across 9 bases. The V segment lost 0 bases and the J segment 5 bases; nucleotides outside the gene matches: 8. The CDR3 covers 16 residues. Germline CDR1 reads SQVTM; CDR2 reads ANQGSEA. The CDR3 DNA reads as TGCAGCGTTGAAGATCCCCTAGCGGGAATTAACAATGAGCAGTTCTTC. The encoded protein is CSVEDPLAGINNEQFF.

The CDR3: CASSLRGQGGAYEQYF. CDR3 nucleotides: TGTGCCAGCAGCTTGAGGGGACAAGGGGGAGCCTACGAGCAGTACTTC. V usage is TRBV5-6 and J usage is TRBJ2-7, with D possibly matching TRBD1 (6 bases). Trimming pared 1 base from V and 2 bases from J, leaving 16 bases between. The CDR3 is made up of 16 amino acids. Per germline, CDR1 SGHDT and CDR2 YYEEEE.

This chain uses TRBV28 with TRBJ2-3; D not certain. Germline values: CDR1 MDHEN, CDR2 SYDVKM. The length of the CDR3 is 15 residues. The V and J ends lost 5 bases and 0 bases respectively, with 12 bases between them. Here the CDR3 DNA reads TGTGCCAGCAGTCGGGTGAAGGCTAGCACAGATACGCAGTATTTT. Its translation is CASSRVKASTDTQYF.

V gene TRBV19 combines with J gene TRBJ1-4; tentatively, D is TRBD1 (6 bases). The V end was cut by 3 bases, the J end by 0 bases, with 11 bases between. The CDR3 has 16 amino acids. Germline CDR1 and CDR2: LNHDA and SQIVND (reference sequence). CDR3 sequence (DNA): TGTGCCAGTAGTATCGACAGGTCGGCAACTAATGAAAAACTGTTTTTT. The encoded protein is CASSIDRSATNEKLFF.

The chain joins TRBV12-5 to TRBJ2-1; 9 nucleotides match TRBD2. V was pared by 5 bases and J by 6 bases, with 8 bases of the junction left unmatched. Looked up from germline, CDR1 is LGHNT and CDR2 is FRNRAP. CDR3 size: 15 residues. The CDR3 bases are TGTGCTAGTGGTCCGGGGGGACTAGCATCCAATGAGCAGTTCTTC. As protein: CASGPGGLASNEQFF.

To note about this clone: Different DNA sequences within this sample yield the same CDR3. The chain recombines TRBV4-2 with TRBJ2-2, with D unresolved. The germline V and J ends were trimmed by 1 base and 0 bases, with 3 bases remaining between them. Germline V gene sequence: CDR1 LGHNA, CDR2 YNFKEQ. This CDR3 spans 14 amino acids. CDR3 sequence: CASSQVTNTGELFF. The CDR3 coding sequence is TGTGCCAGCAGCCAAGTTACGAACACCGGGGAGCTGTTTTTT.

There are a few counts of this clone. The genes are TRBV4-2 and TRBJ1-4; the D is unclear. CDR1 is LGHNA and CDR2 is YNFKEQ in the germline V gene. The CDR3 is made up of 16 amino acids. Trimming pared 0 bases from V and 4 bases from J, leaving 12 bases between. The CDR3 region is CASSQDLVRDNEKLFF. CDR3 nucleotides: TGTGCCAGCAGCCAAGATTTGGTGCGTGATAATGAAAAACTGTTTTTT.

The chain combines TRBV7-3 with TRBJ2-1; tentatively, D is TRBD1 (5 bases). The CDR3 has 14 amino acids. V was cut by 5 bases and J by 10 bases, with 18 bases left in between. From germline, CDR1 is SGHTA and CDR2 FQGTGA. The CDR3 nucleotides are TGTGCCAGCAGCCCCCGAACAGGCGCGCTGGAGCAGTTCTTC. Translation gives CASSPRTGALEQFF.

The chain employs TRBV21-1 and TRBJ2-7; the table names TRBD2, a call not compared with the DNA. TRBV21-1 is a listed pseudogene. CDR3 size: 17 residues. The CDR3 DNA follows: TGTGCCAGCAGGCCTAGCGCCCTATCAATTCTCTCCTACGAGCAGTACTTC. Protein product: CASRPSALSILSYEQYF.

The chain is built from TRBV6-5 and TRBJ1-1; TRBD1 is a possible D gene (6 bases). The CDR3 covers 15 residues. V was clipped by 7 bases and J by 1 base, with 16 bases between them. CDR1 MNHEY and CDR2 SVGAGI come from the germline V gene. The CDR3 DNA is TGTGCCAGCAAAGGGGTATCAGGGGAGAACACTGAAGCTTTCTTT. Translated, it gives CASKGVSGENTEAFF.

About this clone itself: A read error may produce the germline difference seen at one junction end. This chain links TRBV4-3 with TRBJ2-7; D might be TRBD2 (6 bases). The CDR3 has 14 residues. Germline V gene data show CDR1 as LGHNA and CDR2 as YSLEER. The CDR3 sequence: CAGSQDRGTYEQYF. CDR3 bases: TGCGCCGGCAGCCAAGATCGGGGGACCTACGAGCAGTACTTC.

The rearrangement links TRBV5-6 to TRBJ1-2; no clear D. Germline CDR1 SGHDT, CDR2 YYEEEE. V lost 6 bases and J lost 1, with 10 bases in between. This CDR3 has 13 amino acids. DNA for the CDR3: TGTGCCAGCACCCCGGGATTTAACTATGGCTACACCTTC. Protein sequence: CASTPGFNYGYTF.

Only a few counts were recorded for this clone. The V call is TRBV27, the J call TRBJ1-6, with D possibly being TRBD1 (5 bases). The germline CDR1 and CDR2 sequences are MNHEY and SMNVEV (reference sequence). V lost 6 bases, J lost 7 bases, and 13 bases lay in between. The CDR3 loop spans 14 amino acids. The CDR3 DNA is TGTGCCAGCAGGTCGCTCGGGGGAAATTCACCCCTCCACTTT. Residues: CASRSLGGNSPLHF.

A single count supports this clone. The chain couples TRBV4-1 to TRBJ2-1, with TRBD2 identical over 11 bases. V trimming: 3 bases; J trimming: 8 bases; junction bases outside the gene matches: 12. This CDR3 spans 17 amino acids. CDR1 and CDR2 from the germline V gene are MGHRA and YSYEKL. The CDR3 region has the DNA TGCGCCAGCAGCCACCCTAGCGGGGGGTCCTCTAGGGATGAGCAGTTCTTC. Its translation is CASSHPSGGSSRDEQFF.

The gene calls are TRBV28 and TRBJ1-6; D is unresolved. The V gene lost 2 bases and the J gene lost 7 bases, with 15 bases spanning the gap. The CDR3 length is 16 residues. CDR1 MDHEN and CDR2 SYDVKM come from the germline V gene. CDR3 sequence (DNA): TGTGCCAGCAGTTTACCCGACTCGGGGAGGAATTCACCCCTCCACTTT. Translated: CASSLPDSGRNSPLHF. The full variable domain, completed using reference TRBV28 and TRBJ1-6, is DVKVTQSSRYLVKRTGEKVFLECVQDMDHENMFWYRQDPGLGLRLIYFSYDVKMKEKGDIPEGYSVSREKKERFSLILESASTNQTSMYLCASSLPDSGRNSPLHFGNGTRLTVT.

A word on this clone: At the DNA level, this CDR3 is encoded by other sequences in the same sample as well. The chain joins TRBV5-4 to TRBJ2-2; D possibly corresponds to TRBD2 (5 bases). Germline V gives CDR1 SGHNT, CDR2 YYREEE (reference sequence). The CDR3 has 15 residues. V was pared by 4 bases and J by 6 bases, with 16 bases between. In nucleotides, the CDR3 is TGTGCCAGCAGCCCCGCGGGCTCCGTCGCCGGGGAGCTGTTTTTT. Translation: CASSPAGSVAGELFF.

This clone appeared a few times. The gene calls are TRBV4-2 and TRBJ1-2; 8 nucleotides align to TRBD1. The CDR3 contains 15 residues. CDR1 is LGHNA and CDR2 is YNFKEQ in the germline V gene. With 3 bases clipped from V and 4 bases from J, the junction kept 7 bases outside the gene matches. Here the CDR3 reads CASSHTQGAAYGYTF. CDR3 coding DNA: TGTGCCAGCAGCCATACTCAGGGGGCGGCCTATGGCTACACCTTC.

The CDR3 reads CASSDRVRDEQYF. The CDR3 nucleotides are TGTGCCAGCAGCGACAGGGTACGGGACGAGCAGTACTTC. This sequence joins TRBV2 and TRBJ2-7; 7 nucleotides line up with TRBD1. The CDR3 consists of 13 residues. J lost 5 bases, V lost 6 bases, and 7 bases had no gene match. Germline CDR1 reads SNHLY; CDR2 reads FYNNEI.

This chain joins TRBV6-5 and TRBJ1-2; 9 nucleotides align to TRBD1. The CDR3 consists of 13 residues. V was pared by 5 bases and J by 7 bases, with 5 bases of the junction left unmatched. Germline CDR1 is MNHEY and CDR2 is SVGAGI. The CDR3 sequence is CASSARDRAGYTF. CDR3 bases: TGTGCCAGCAGTGCCCGGGACAGGGCTGGCTACACCTTC.

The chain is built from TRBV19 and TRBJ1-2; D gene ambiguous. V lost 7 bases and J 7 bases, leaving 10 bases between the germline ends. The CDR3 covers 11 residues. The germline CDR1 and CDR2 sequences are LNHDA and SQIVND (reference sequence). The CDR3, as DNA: TGTGCCAGTAAAGAGGAGGGTGGCTACACCTTC. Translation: CASKEEGGYTF.

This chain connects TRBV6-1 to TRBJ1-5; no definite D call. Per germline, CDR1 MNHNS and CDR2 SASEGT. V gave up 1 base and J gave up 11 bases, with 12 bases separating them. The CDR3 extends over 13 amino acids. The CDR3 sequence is CASSEGLRETQHF. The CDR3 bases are TGTGCCAGCAGTGAAGGCCTGCGCGAGACCCAGCATTTT.

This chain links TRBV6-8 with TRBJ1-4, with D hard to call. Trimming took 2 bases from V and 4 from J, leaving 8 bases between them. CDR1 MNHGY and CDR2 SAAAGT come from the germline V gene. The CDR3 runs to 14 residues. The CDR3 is CASSYGRVNEKLFF. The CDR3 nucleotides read TGTGCCAGCAGTTACGGGAGGGTTAATGAAAAACTGTTTTTT.

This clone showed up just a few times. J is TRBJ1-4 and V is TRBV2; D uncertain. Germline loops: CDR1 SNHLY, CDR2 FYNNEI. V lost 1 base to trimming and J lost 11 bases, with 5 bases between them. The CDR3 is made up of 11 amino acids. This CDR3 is CASSEGPKLFF. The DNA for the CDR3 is TGTGCCAGCAGTGAAGGGCCTAAACTGTTTTTT.

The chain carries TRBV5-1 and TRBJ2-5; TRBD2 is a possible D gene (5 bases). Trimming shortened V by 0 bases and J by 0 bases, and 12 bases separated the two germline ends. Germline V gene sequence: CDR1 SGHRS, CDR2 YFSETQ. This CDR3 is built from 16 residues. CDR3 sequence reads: CASSLDSSGNQETQYF. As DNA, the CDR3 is TGCGCCAGCAGCTTGGATTCCTCGGGGAACCAAGAGACCCAGTACTTC.

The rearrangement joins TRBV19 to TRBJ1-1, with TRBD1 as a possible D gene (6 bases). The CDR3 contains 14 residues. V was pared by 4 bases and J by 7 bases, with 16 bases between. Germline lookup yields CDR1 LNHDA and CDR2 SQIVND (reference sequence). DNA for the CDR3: TGTGCCAGTAGTACCAGACGGACAGCTTATGAAGCTTTCTTT. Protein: CASSTRRTAYEAFF. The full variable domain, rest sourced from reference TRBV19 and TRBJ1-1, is DGGITQSPKYLFRKEGQNVTLSCEQNLNHDAMYWYRQDPGQGLRLIYYSQIVNDFQKGDIAEGYSVSREKKESFPLTVTSAQKNPTAFYLCASSTRRTAYEAFFGQGTRLTVV.

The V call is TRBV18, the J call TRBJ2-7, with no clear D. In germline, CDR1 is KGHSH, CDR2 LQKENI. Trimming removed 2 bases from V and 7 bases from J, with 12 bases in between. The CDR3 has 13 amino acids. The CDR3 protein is CASSPVELREQYF. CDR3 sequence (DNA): TGTGCCAGCTCACCAGTGGAGCTAAGGGAGCAGTACTTC.